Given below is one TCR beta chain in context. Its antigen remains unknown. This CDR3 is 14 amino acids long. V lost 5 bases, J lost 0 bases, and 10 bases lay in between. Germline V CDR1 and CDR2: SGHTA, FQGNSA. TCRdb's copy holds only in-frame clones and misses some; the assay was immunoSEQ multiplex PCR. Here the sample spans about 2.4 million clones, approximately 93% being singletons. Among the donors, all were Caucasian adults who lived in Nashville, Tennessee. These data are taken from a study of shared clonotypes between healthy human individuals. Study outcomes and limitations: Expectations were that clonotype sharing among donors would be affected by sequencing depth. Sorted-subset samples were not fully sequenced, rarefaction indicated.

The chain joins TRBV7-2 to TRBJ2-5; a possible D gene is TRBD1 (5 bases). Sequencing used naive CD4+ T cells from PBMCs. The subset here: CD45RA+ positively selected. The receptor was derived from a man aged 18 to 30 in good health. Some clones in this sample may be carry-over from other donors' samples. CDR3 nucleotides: TGTGCCAGCAGCCCCCTGGGGCACCAAGAGACCCAGTACTTC. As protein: CASSPLGHQETQYF.